A single sample is the source of the 31 T cell receptor beta chains below, sequenced in a study of T cells after yellow fever vaccination. One entry per CDR3 protein, called by TCRdb with MiXCR from the 5' RACE reads. The sample yields just under 600,000 distinct CDR3 sequences, 13% seen once. Sequencing was performed on PBMCs, taken on the day of the yellow fever booster vaccination. The receptors here all came from a man between 25 and 39 years old who received the YFV17D yellow fever vaccine.

As concerns this clonotype: The germline gene is not matched at one end of the junction; a read error may be the cause. The chain couples TRBV5-1 to TRBJ2-3; D assignment may be TRBD1 or TRBD2 (5 bases each). The CDR3 consists of 14 residues. Germline V lookup: CDR1 SGHRS, CDR2 YFSETQ. In nucleotides, the CDR3 is TGCGCCAGCAGCCTCGCCGGGACCACCATTTACCTAGGTTTT. Translating gives CASSLAGTTIYLGF.

V and J are TRBV11-2 and TRBJ2-5, with no clear D. The CDR3 extends over 14 amino acids. V was shortened by 5 bases and J by 5 bases, with 15 bases between the two germline ends. Germline CDR1 SGHAT, CDR2 FQNNGV. The CDR3 here is CASSPLSLGETQYF. The CDR3 coding sequence is TGTGCCAGCAGCCCCCTGTCCCTGGGGGAGACCCAGTACTTC.

The chain joins TRBV7-2 to TRBJ2-6; a possible D gene is TRBD1 (5 bases). This CDR3 has 16 residues. The V gene lost 5 bases and the J gene lost 0 bases, with 11 bases spanning the gap. Germline loops: CDR1 SGHTA, CDR2 FQGNSA. CDR3 in amino acids: CASSPRVASGANVLTF. The CDR3, as DNA: TGTGCCAGCAGCCCCAGGGTCGCCTCTGGGGCCAACGTCCTGACTTTC.

This clonotype was counted only a few times. V is TRBV12-3 or TRBV12-4 and J is TRBJ1-6; 7 bases map to TRBD1. V trimming: 7 bases; J trimming: 8 bases; junction bases outside the gene matches: 8. The CDR3 runs to 14 residues. The CDR3 nucleotides are TGTGCCAGCACCTCGGACAGGCGGGATTCACCCCTCCACTTT. It codes for CASTSDRRDSPLHF.

The rearrangement joins TRBV6-1 to TRBJ2-5; D uncertain. The ends were cut back, 11 bases at V and 3 bases at J, with 22 bases in the middle. CDR1 MNHNS and CDR2 SASEGT come from the germline V gene. The CDR3 covers 15 residues. CDR3: CAHVPRRPREETQYF. The CDR3 DNA reads as TGTGCCCACGTCCCGCGGCGTCCACGGGAAGAGACCCAGTACTTC.

V and J are TRBV29-1 and TRBJ2-1; TRBD1 agrees at 9 bases. The CDR3 length is 13 residues. After removal of 8 bases from V and 8 bases from J, the junction contained 10 bases not matched to a gene. CDR1 SQVTM and CDR2 ANQGSEA come from the germline V gene. In DNA, the CDR3 is TGCAGCTCCGGACAGGGGAGGTGGGATGAGCAGTTCTTC. Translated, it gives CSSGQGRWDEQFF.

V usage is TRBV7-2 and J usage is TRBJ2-7; no clear D. The CDR3 has 13 residues. CDR1 and CDR2 from the germline V gene are SGHTA and FQGNSA. Trimming cost V 5 bases and J 1 base, with 9 bases left between them. The CDR3 DNA reads TGTGCCAGCAGCAATGGCCGGTCCTACGAGCAGTACTTC. Residues: CASSNGRSYEQYF.

The genes are TRBV20-1 and TRBJ2-5, with a tentative D call TRBD2 (6 bases). The germline gives CDR1 DFQATT, CDR2 SNEGSKA (reference sequence). This CDR3 comprises 11 residues. Trimming removed 4 bases from V and 5 bases from J, with 8 bases in between. The CDR3, as DNA: TGCAGTGCTACGGGACTGGAGACCCAGTACTTC. Protein product: CSATGLETQYF.

This sequence joins TRBV27 and TRBJ2-7; D may be TRBD2 (6 bases). The CDR3 runs 15 residues. CDR1 is MNHEY and CDR2 is SMNVEV in the germline V gene (reference sequence). The V and J ends lost 0 bases and 1 base respectively, with 10 bases between them. The CDR3 nucleotides are TGTGCCAGCAGTTTATCCTGGACTACGTCCTACGAGCAGTACTTC. Protein product: CASSLSWTTSYEQYF.

This clonotype has only a few counts. The CDR3 sequence is CASSPLDKSYEQYF. The CDR3 DNA follows: TGTGCCAGCTCACCCTTAGACAAGTCCTACGAGCAGTACTTC. The chain carries TRBV18 and TRBJ2-7; the D is unclear. Deletions cut 3 bases from V and 1 base from J, with 10 bases between. The V gene's germline CDR1 is KGHSH and CDR2 LQKENI. The CDR3 extends over 14 amino acids.

Notes on this clonotype: Compared with germline, one end of the junction differs, possibly owing to a read error. The J gene is TRBJ2-7, the V gene TRBV29-1, with D maybe TRBD1 (6 bases). Germline assignment: CDR1 SQVTM and CDR2 ANQGSEA. The CDR3 contains 14 residues. Here the CDR3 reads CSVADRTPTYEKYF. CDR3 bases: TGCAGCGTCGCAGACAGGACCCCTACCTACGAGAAGTACTTC.

This clonotype turned up a few times. The J gene is TRBJ2-7, the V gene TRBV12-3 or TRBV12-4; D possibly corresponds to TRBD1 (6 bases). The CDR3 has 15 residues. V was clipped by 6 bases and J by 1 base, with 16 bases between them. Here the CDR3 reads CASSAGEVASYEQYF. The CDR3 bases are TGTGCCAGCAGCGCAGGGGAAGTAGCGTCCTACGAGCAGTACTTC.

The chain uses TRBV7-2 and TRBJ2-1, with 14 bases aligning to TRBD2. The ends lost 0 bases at V and 15 bases at J; junction bases unmatched: 4. From germline, CDR1 is SGHTA and CDR2 FQGNSA. The CDR3 covers 14 residues. The CDR3 loop is CASSLATSGRAPFF. CDR3 coding DNA: TGTGCCAGCAGCTTAGCGACTAGCGGGAGGGCCCCGTTCTTC.

The chain joins TRBV29-1 to TRBJ2-1; unclear D gene. This CDR3 has 10 residues. Deletions cut 5 bases from V and 10 bases from J, with 9 bases between. Per the germline V gene, CDR1 is SQVTM and CDR2 is ANQGSEA. Here the CDR3 DNA reads TGCAGCGTTTTGGGTGTAGAGCAGTTCTTC. This sequence encodes CSVLGVEQFF.

This clonotype turned up a few times. The rearrangement joins TRBV4-1 to TRBJ1-1, with 7 bases matching TRBD1. This CDR3 has 16 amino acids. V was pared by 0 bases and J by 0 bases, with 4 bases of the junction left unmatched. CDR1 is MGHRA, CDR2 YSYEKL, per germline. CDR3 loop: CASSQDWTGVNTEAFF. CDR3 in DNA: TGCGCCAGCAGCCAAGACTGGACAGGAGTGAACACTGAAGCTTTCTTT.

This chain connects TRBV27 to TRBJ2-3; 8 positions match TRBD1. CDR1 is MNHEY, CDR2 SMNVEV, per germline (reference sequence). The junction had 5 bases not matched to a gene; V was cut back by 7 bases and J by 2 bases. This CDR3 has 14 amino acids. CDR3 sequence reads: CASTRTGLTDTQYF. DNA of the CDR3: TGTGCCAGCACTCGGACAGGGCTCACAGATACGCAGTATTTT.

The CDR3 nucleotides read TGCGCCAGCAGCCAGGACGGAGTCTCTGGAAACACCATATATTTT. Protein product: CASSQDGVSGNTIYF. The gene calls are TRBV4-1 and TRBJ1-3, with D hard to call. Germline V gene data show CDR1 as MGHRA and CDR2 as YSYEKL. V lost 3 bases and J lost 0, with 9 bases in between. This CDR3 spans 15 amino acids.

This clonotype has a handful of counts. The chain couples TRBV7-9 to TRBJ2-6; D not resolved. Trimming left V 6 bases short and J 4 bases short, with 10 bases between. This CDR3 comprises 14 residues. Germline V lookup: CDR1 SEHNR, CDR2 FQNEAQ (reference sequence). The CDR3, as DNA: TGTGCCAGCAGACGTGGGTCCGGGGCCAACGTCCTGACTTTC. Its protein product is CASRRGSGANVLTF.

The chain has TRBV5-1 and TRBJ2-6; D possibly uses TRBD1 or TRBD2 (5 bases each). Trimming cost V 5 bases and J 0 bases, with 15 bases left between them. Germline V CDR1 and CDR2: SGHRS, YFSETQ. The CDR3 covers 17 residues. The CDR3 DNA reads as TGCGCCAGCAGTTTCGGGACGGCGGTCTCTGGGGCCAACGTCCTGACTTTC. Protein: CASSFGTAVSGANVLTF.

The gene calls are TRBV7-2 and TRBJ2-3; 8 bases are a match to TRBD2. The CDR3 totals 16 residues. V was pared by 2 bases and J by 2 bases, with 6 bases of the junction left unmatched. CDR1 is SGHTA, CDR2 FQGNSA, per germline. CDR3: CASSLSTGGYTDTQYF. CDR3 nucleotide sequence: TGTGCCAGCAGCTTATCCACGGGAGGGTACACAGATACGCAGTATTTT.

A few counts support this clonotype. The chain combines TRBV18 with TRBJ2-7; D gene uncertain. The CDR3 contains 13 residues. V was shortened by 5 bases and J by 3 bases, with 11 bases between the two germline ends. Germline loops: CDR1 KGHSH, CDR2 LQKENI. The CDR3 sequence is CASSTQWSYEQYF. The DNA of the CDR3 is TGTGCCAGCTCAACCCAGTGGAGCTACGAGCAGTACTTC.

The chain recombines TRBV5-4 with TRBJ2-7; 10 bases line up with TRBD2. The CDR3 consists of 16 residues. V trimming: 0 bases; J trimming: 2 bases; junction bases outside the gene matches: 5. The germline CDR1 and CDR2 sequences are SGHNT and YYREEE (reference sequence). The CDR3, as DNA: TGTGCCAGCAGCTTGGAGCTAGCGGGAGTGCCCTACGAGCAGTACTTC. This gives the protein CASSLELAGVPYEQYF.

This clonotype was detected only a few times. The genes are TRBV6-5 and TRBJ2-7; 11 bases align to TRBD2. CDR3 length: 16 residues. V trimming: 3 bases; J trimming: 3 bases; junction bases outside the gene matches: 7. The germline V gene has CDR1 MNHEY and CDR2 SVGAGI. The CDR3 bases are TGTGCCAGCAGTTATCGGTTAGCGGGAGGGAGCTACGAGCAGTACTTC. Amino acid sequence: CASSYRLAGGSYEQYF.

The chain joins TRBV20-1 to TRBJ1-2; D uncertain. CDR1 DFQATT and CDR2 SNEGSKA come from the germline V gene (reference sequence). Trimming shortened V by 4 bases and J by 8 bases, and 20 bases separated the two germline ends. This CDR3 is 14 amino acids long. The CDR3 coding sequence is TGCAGTGCTACCGCCGGTAGGGCCTTAGGCGGCTACACCTTC. It translates to CSATAGRALGGYTF.

A few counts support this clonotype. This chain joins TRBV5-3 and TRBJ2-1, with no clear D. TRBV5-3 has ORF status, its function being uncertain. The ends were cut back, 10 bases at V and 8 bases at J, with 19 bases in the middle. This CDR3 spans 13 amino acids. Here the CDR3 DNA reads TGTGCCCCACGGACCCTGGATACATATGAGCAGTTCTTC. Protein sequence: CAPRTLDTYEQFF.

V gene TRBV12-3 or TRBV12-4 combines with J gene TRBJ2-7; 11 bases map to TRBD1. With 3 bases clipped from V and 4 bases from J, the junction kept 5 bases outside the gene matches. The length of the CDR3 is 15 residues. The chain's CDR3 is CASSFSGQGAYEQYF. DNA of the CDR3: TGTGCCAGCAGTTTTTCCGGACAGGGGGCGTACGAGCAGTACTTC.

The gene calls are TRBV12-3 or TRBV12-4 and TRBJ2-1; the D gene could be TRBD1 or TRBD2 (6 bases each). The CDR3 covers 15 residues. The V gene lost 11 bases and the J gene lost 4 bases, with 21 bases spanning the gap. The CDR3 DNA reads as TGTGCCGGAAGCCCCCCCGGGGGCGGATACAATGAGCAGTTCTTC. Protein product: CAGSPPGGGYNEQFF.

The V and J genes are TRBV20-1 and TRBJ1-1; 7 bases align to TRBD1. This CDR3 is 13 amino acids long. V dropped 5 bases and J dropped 0; count of bases not matched to a gene: 3. CDR1 is DFQATT, CDR2 SNEGSKA, per germline (reference sequence). CDR3 nucleotide sequence: TGCAGTGCTCCGGACAGGCTGAACACTGAAGCTTTCTTT. Its translation is CSAPDRLNTEAFF.

This clonotype was recorded at least ten times. This chain links TRBV6-2 or TRBV6-3 with TRBJ2-3; unclear D gene. Germline loops: CDR1 MNHEY, CDR2 SVGEGT. V lost 2 bases, J lost 6 bases, and 6 bases lay in between. The CDR3 length is 12 residues. The CDR3 nucleotides are TGTGCCAGCAGTTACGCGTCGGATACGCAGTATTTT. Residues: CASSYASDTQYF.

This clonotype has just a few counts. The CDR3 DNA is TGCGCCAGCAGCTTGGGGTATACCACAGATACGCAGTATTTT. Protein: CASSLGYTTDTQYF. The chain joins TRBV5-1 to TRBJ2-3; unclear D gene. CDR3 length: 14 residues. Germline CDR1 SGHRS, CDR2 YFSETQ. Trimming removed 0 bases at V and 2 bases at J, with 7 bases between.

The J gene is TRBJ2-7, the V gene TRBV27; D unresolved. Germline assignment: CDR1 MNHEY and CDR2 SMNVEV (reference sequence). V dropped 4 bases and J dropped 5 bases, with 12 bases sitting between them. CDR3 length: 13 residues. In nucleotides, the CDR3 is TGTGCCAGCAGTTACTCGTTCGTCAACGAGCAGTACTTC. Translating it yields CASSYSFVNEQYF.